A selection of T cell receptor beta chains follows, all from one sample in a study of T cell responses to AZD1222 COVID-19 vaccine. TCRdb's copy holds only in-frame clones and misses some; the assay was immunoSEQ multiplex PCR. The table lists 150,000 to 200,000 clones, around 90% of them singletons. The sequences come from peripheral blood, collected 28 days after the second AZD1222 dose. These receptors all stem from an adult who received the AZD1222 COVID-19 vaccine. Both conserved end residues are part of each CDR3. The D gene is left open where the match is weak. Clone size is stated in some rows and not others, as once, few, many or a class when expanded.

CDR3: CASSSHPDTNEKLFF
DNA: TGCGCCAGCAGCTCCCATCCCGACACTAATGAAAAACTGTTTTTT
V: TRBV5-1
length: 15
D: -
size: -
J: TRBJ1-4

CDR3: CARPSLSKNIQYF
DNA: TGCGCCAGGCCCTCCCTGTCCAAAAACATTCAGTACTTC
V: TRBV4-1
length: 13
D: -
size: -
J: TRBJ2-4

CDR3: CSASIDTNEQFF
DNA: TGCAGTGCTAGTATTGATACCAATGAGCAGTTCTTC
V: TRBV20-1
length: 12
D: -
size: -
J: TRBJ2-1

CDR3: CASSHRLAYEQYF
DNA: TGCGCCAGCAGCCACAGACTAGCCTACGAGCAGTACTTC
V: TRBV4-1
length: 13
D: -
size: -
J: TRBJ2-7

CDR3: CASSVTQETQYF
DNA: TGTGCCAGCAGCGTAACGCAAGAGACCCAGTACTTC
V: TRBV13
length: 12
D: -
size: -
J: TRBJ2-5

CDR3: CASSQAGGFGELFF
DNA: TGTGCCAGCAGCCAAGCCGGCGGTTTTGGGGAGCTGTTTTTT
V: TRBV3-1/TRBV3-2
length: 14
D: -
size: -
J: TRBJ2-2

CDR3: CASSSVRDFYEQYF
DNA: TGTGCCAGCAGCTCGGTAAGGGACTTCTACGAGCAGTACTTC
V: TRBV11-2
length: 14
D: -
size: once
J: TRBJ2-7

CDR3: CASSPPGLAFVEAFF
DNA: TGTGCCAGCTCACCACCGGGCCTGGCATTTGTTGAAGCTTTCTTT
V: TRBV18
length: 15
D: -
size: -
J: TRBJ1-1

CDR3: CASSLAGATEKLFF
DNA: TGTGCCAGCAGTTTAGCAGGGGCCACAGAAAAACTGTTTTTT
V: TRBV28
length: 14
D: -
size: -
J: TRBJ1-4

CDR3: CAIRLTLNNSPLHF
DNA: TGTGCCATCAGACTAACACTGAATAATTCACCCCTCCACTTT
V: TRBV10-3
length: 14
D: -
size: -
J: TRBJ1-6

CDR3: CASPALPGANFYGYTF
DNA: TGTGCCTCACCCGCCCTACCAGGGGCAAACTTCTATGGCTACACCTTC
V: TRBV30
length: 16
D: -
size: -
J: TRBJ1-2

CDR3: CASSPGGLGEKLFF
DNA: TGTGCCAGTAGCCCAGGGGGTTTGGGTGAAAAACTGTTTTTT
V: TRBV19
length: 14
D: TRBD1
size: -
J: TRBJ1-4

CDR3: CASSQDSPTSGELFF
DNA: TGTGCCAGCAGCCAGGACTCCCCTACCAGCGGGGAGCTGTTTTTT
V: TRBV7-9
length: 15
D: -
size: -
J: TRBJ2-2

CDR3: CASSQGLAGIYEQYF
DNA: TGTGCCAGCAGCCAGGGACTAGCGGGAATATACGAGCAGTACTTC
V: TRBV27
length: 15
D: TRBD2
size: once
J: TRBJ2-7

CDR3: CASSQETGEYEQYF
DNA: TGCGCCAGCAGCCAAGAAACAGGGGAATACGAGCAGTACTTC
V: TRBV4-1
length: 14
D: TRBD1
size: -
J: TRBJ2-7

CDR3: CASSAQLNQPQHF
DNA: TGTGCCAGCAGCGCCCAGCTGAATCAGCCCCAGCATTTT
V: TRBV9
length: 13
D: -
size: -
J: TRBJ1-5